The rows below give T cell receptor beta chains drawn from one sample of a study of early T cells in non-severe SARS-CoV-2 infection. TCRdb analysed the 5' RACE reads with MiXCR anew, one entry per CDR3 protein. The table records roughly 65,000 distinct CDR3 sequences, approximately 11% of them present only once. The material sequenced was whole blood. The receptors were sampled from an adult who was a healthcare worker with PCR-confirmed SARS-CoV-2 infection or an uninfected control (not recorded which). The CDR3 runs from the conserved cysteine through the conserved F or W.

V gene,CDR3 length,J gene,CDR3 protein
TRBV7-2,15,TRBJ2-5,CASSLAPGFLETQYF
TRBV7-2,15,TRBJ2-5,CATGRRQGAGETQYF
TRBV25-1,15,TRBJ1-6,CASSGVGRRDSPLHF
TRBV20-1,20,TRBJ2-1,CSARGLAGTLKTPSYNEQFF
TRBV12-3/TRBV12-4,16,TRBJ1-2,CASTGKAGKYWYGYTF
TRBV7-6,12,TRBJ2-7,CASSSDRVEQYF
TRBV11-2,13,TRBJ2-1,CASSLPGDEEQFF
TRBV20-1,14,TRBJ1-2,CSARRSGLNYGYTF
TRBV20-1,14,TRBJ2-2,CSARDLASTGELFF
TRBV11-2,16,TRBJ2-1,CASSPLRGSSYNEQFF
TRBV5-6,11,TRBJ2-1,CASSFLHEQFF
TRBV3-1,16,TRBJ2-1,CASSPQKSYSYNEQFF
TRBV7-2,16,TRBJ1-1,CASSPVGWVMNTEAFF
TRBV5-1,14,TRBJ2-5,CASWPGSSQETQYF
TRBV5-6,15,TRBJ2-2,CASSLMGVDTGELFF
TRBV5-5,16,TRBJ1-4,CASSLTAAGGFEKLFF
TRBV11-1,17,TRBJ2-1,CASSSLPGLARDNEQFF
TRBV20-1,16,TRBJ1-4,CSARARGYASSEKLFF
TRBV20-1,14,TRBJ1-2,CSAAPGTANYGYTF
TRBV7-9,15,TRBJ2-1,CASSWTSGNPNEQFF
TRBV7-2,14,TRBJ1-2,CASSFSMAFGGYTF
TRBV9,10,TRBJ2-7,CASGEPEQYF
TRBV4-1,16,TRBJ1-4,CASSQDIPGGGEKLFF
TRBV28,16,TRBJ1-1,CASSLGIQASDTEAFF
TRBV6-5,14,TRBJ2-2,CASSYSDGTGELFF
TRBV6-5,15,TRBJ2-1,CASSQTPENYNEQFF
TRBV14,17,TRBJ2-1,CASSQDEFRGSYNEQFF
TRBV12-3/TRBV12-4,13,TRBJ2-2,CASRGQGAGELFF
TRBV5-4,15,TRBJ2-1,CASSLLSGRDHEQFF
TRBV27,15,TRBJ2-7,CASRIGLAGSYEQYF
TRBV14,14,TRBJ1-1,CASSQDGWSTEAFF
TRBV7-9,13,TRBJ2-1,CASSSPVADEQFF
TRBV7-9,14,TRBJ1-4,CASIPDYSNEKLFF